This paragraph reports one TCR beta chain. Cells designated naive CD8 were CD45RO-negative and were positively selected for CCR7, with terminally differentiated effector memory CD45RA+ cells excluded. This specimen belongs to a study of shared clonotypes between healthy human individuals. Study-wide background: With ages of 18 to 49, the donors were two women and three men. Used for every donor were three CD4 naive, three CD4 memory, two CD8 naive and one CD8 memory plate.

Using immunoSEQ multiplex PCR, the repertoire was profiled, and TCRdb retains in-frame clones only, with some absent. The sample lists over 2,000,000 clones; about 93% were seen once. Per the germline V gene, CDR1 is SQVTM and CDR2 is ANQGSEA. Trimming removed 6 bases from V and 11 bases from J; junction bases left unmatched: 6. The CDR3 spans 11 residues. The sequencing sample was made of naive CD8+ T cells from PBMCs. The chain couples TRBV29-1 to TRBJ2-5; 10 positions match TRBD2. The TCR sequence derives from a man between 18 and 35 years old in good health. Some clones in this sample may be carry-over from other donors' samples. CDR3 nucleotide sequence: TGCAGCGTCTACCTAGCGGGGGAGCAGTACTTC. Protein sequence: CSVYLAGEQYF.